This TCR beta chain derives from a study of type 1 regulatory T cells. Overall study results and limits: Compared with non-type 1 regulatory T cells, type 1 regulatory T cells showed a more restricted TCR repertoire.

TCRdb analysed the reads with MiXCR anew, one entry per CDR3 protein. The table has tens of thousands of distinct CDR3 sequences, 60% to 65% seen once. Points on this clonotype: The antigen is undetermined.

The CDR3 has 11 amino acids. V was cut by 8 bases and J by 7 bases, with 12 bases left in between. The germline gives CDR1 MNHEY, CDR2 SMNVEV (reference sequence). The source material was cultured non-Tr1 T cells, either the whole culture or a sorted T cell fraction (not recorded which). The V call is TRBV27, the J call TRBJ2-7; D possibly corresponds to TRBD1 (5 bases). The clonotype was recovered from a human donor in good health. CDR3 nucleotides: TGTGCCAGCGGGGCCTTCGGAGAGCAGTACTTC. It yields the protein CASGAFGEQYF.